The rows below give T cell receptor beta chains drawn from one sample of a study of response to subunit inactivated influenza vaccine. TCRdb called the RT-PCR reads again in MiXCR, with one record for every CDR3 protein. The data contain 650,000 or so distinct CDR3 sequences, 14% of them singletons. Sequencing used PBMCs from blood, obtained 14 days before vaccination. The receptors come from a man in his forties or fifties who received an inactivated influenza vaccine. The CDR3 runs from the conserved cysteine through the conserved F or W. Fields, in order: V gene, D gene, J gene, clone size, CDR3 DNA, CDR3 protein. The D gene is left open where the match is weak. Clone size is shown for a subset of rows, as once, few, many or a class of expanded clone.

v_gene: TRBV3-1
d_gene: NA
j_gene: TRBJ2-1
abundance: NA
CDR3nt: TGTGCCAGCAGCCAAGATCTCCCTCCCGATGAGCAGTTCTTC
CDR3aa: CASSQDLPPDEQFF

v_gene: TRBV6-5
d_gene: NA
j_gene: TRBJ2-3
abundance: few
CDR3nt: TGTGCCAGCAGTTACAGTGGGGGGACAGATACGCAGTATTTT
CDR3aa: CASSYSGGTDTQYF

v_gene: TRBV5-1
d_gene: TRBD2
j_gene: TRBJ2-1
abundance: NA
CDR3nt: TGCGCCAGCAAGAGGTGGGGGGGAAGCTCCTACAATGAGCAGTTCTTC
CDR3aa: CASKRWGGSSYNEQFF

v_gene: TRBV4-1
d_gene: NA
j_gene: TRBJ2-5
abundance: NA
CDR3nt: TGCGCCAGCAGCCAAGATGGGCGGGGGCAATTGGAGACCCAGTACTTC
CDR3aa: CASSQDGRGQLETQYF

v_gene: TRBV5-1
d_gene: TRBD1
j_gene: TRBJ2-2
abundance: NA
CDR3nt: TGCGCCAGCAGCTTGGATACACAGGGGAGAGGAACCGGGGAGCTGTTTTTT
CDR3aa: CASSLDTQGRGTGELFF

v_gene: TRBV12-3/TRBV12-4
d_gene: NA
j_gene: TRBJ2-7
abundance: many
CDR3nt: TGTGCCAGCAGTTTATCGCGTGACTACGAGCAGTACTTC
CDR3aa: CASSLSRDYEQYF

v_gene: TRBV7-7
d_gene: NA
j_gene: TRBJ2-1
abundance: few
CDR3nt: TGTGCCAGCAGCTTAGACGGGAGTTTTAATGAGCAGTTCTTC
CDR3aa: CASSLDGSFNEQFF

v_gene: TRBV5-1
d_gene: TRBD2
j_gene: TRBJ2-3
abundance: few
CDR3nt: TGCGCCAGCAGCTTGTTTGGTAGCGGGAGGGCCTCGACAGATACGCAGTATTTT
CDR3aa: CASSLFGSGRASTDTQYF

v_gene: TRBV4-1
d_gene: TRBD1
j_gene: TRBJ1-5
abundance: few
CDR3nt: TGCGCCAGCAGCCAAGAGGGACAGGAGGATCAGCCCCAGCATTTT
CDR3aa: CASSQEGQEDQPQHF

v_gene: TRBV4-2
d_gene: NA
j_gene: TRBJ2-3
abundance: NA
CDR3nt: TGTGCCAGCAGCCCAGGGACCTTTTTGGATACGCAGTATTTT
CDR3aa: CASSPGTFLDTQYF

v_gene: TRBV6-1
d_gene: NA
j_gene: TRBJ1-6
abundance: NA
CDR3nt: TGTGCCAGCAGTGAAGTCGGGAAAAGGACGGCTAATTCACCCCTCCACTTT
CDR3aa: CASSEVGKRTANSPLHF

v_gene: TRBV12-3/TRBV12-4
d_gene: TRBD1
j_gene: TRBJ1-2
abundance: few
CDR3nt: TGTGCCAGCAGTGCGGACAGGGCCTCTGGCTACACCTTC
CDR3aa: CASSADRASGYTF

v_gene: TRBV5-1
d_gene: NA
j_gene: TRBJ2-1
abundance: few
CDR3nt: TGCGCCAGCAGCTTGTGGGGGGCCAACAATGAGCAGTTCTTC
CDR3aa: CASSLWGANNEQFF

v_gene: TRBV7-2
d_gene: TRBD2
j_gene: TRBJ2-1
abundance: few
CDR3nt: TGTGCCAGCAGCCCCCATAGCGGGAGTTACAATGAGCAGTTCTTC
CDR3aa: CASSPHSGSYNEQFF

v_gene: TRBV11-2
d_gene: NA
j_gene: TRBJ2-7
abundance: few
CDR3nt: TGTGCCAGCAGCTTAGGAGTCAGGGGACCCGGAACCTACGAGCAGTACTTC
CDR3aa: CASSLGVRGPGTYEQYF

v_gene: TRBV14
d_gene: NA
j_gene: TRBJ1-6
abundance: NA
CDR3nt: TGTGCCAGCAGCCAAGCGAAGGATTCACCCCTCCACTTT
CDR3aa: CASSQAKDSPLHF

v_gene: TRBV4-2
d_gene: NA
j_gene: TRBJ2-3
abundance: NA
CDR3nt: TGTGCCAGCAGCCAAACCGGGCTAACTAGCACAGATACGCAGTATTTT
CDR3aa: CASSQTGLTSTDTQYF

v_gene: TRBV5-1
d_gene: TRBD1
j_gene: TRBJ2-7
abundance: many
CDR3nt: TGCGCCAGCAGCCCCGGACAGGGAGGCCAATACGAGCAGTACTTC
CDR3aa: CASSPGQGGQYEQYF

v_gene: TRBV10-3
d_gene: TRBD1
j_gene: TRBJ2-7
abundance: NA
CDR3nt: TGTGCCATTTTCGGACAGGTCTACGAGCAGTACTTC
CDR3aa: CAIFGQVYEQYF

v_gene: TRBV7-2
d_gene: NA
j_gene: TRBJ2-1
abundance: few
CDR3nt: TGTGCCAGCAGCTTAGCGTACCTGGGTGAGCAGTTCTTC
CDR3aa: CASSLAYLGEQFF

v_gene: TRBV15
d_gene: TRBD1
j_gene: TRBJ2-5
abundance: NA
CDR3nt: TGTGCCATCGCCCGGGACAGTCAAGAGACCCAGTACTTC
CDR3aa: CAIARDSQETQYF

v_gene: TRBV27
d_gene: NA
j_gene: TRBJ2-2
abundance: NA
CDR3nt: TGTGCCAGCAGTTTTGTAGGGGCTGGAAACACCGGGGAGCTGTTTTTT
CDR3aa: CASSFVGAGNTGELFF

v_gene: TRBV20-1
d_gene: NA
j_gene: TRBJ1-5
abundance: once
CDR3nt: TGCAGTGCTAGAGATGAAGGGGACGGGCCCCAGCATTTT
CDR3aa: CSARDEGDGPQHF

v_gene: TRBV6-2/TRBV6-3
d_gene: NA
j_gene: TRBJ2-1
abundance: NA
CDR3nt: TGTGCCAGTGGCAGGGCGCATGAGCAGTTCTTC
CDR3aa: CASGRAHEQFF

v_gene: TRBV29-1
d_gene: TRBD1
j_gene: TRBJ1-4
abundance: NA
CDR3nt: TGCAGCCCCAGGGACAGGGCCGAGGGTGGAGAAAAACTGTTTTTT
CDR3aa: CSPRDRAEGGEKLFF

v_gene: TRBV28
d_gene: TRBD2
j_gene: TRBJ2-5
abundance: few
CDR3nt: TGTGCCAGCAGTCCCAAGGGACTAGTGGGGGAGACCCAGTACTTC
CDR3aa: CASSPKGLVGETQYF

v_gene: TRBV5-1
d_gene: NA
j_gene: TRBJ2-7
abundance: many
CDR3nt: TGCGCCAGCAGCTTGGGGGTAAGGGTGAGCTCCTACGAGCAGTACTTC
CDR3aa: CASSLGVRVSSYEQYF

v_gene: TRBV7-3
d_gene: TRBD2
j_gene: TRBJ2-3
abundance: NA
CDR3nt: TGTGCCAGCAGCTTAATGTCCGGGAGGGCAACAGATACGCAGTATTTT
CDR3aa: CASSLMSGRATDTQYF

v_gene: TRBV20-1
d_gene: NA
j_gene: TRBJ2-7
abundance: NA
CDR3nt: TGCAGTGCTACGAGCGGCTCCACCTACGAGCAGTACTTC
CDR3aa: CSATSGSTYEQYF

v_gene: TRBV20-1
d_gene: NA
j_gene: TRBJ1-1
abundance: NA
CDR3nt: TGCAGTGCTAGCGAGGACAGGAACACTGAAGCTTTCTTT
CDR3aa: CSASEDRNTEAFF

v_gene: TRBV20-1
d_gene: NA
j_gene: TRBJ2-7
abundance: NA
CDR3nt: TGCAGTGCTAGAGAGTCCGCCTACGAGCAGTACTTC
CDR3aa: CSARESAYEQYF

v_gene: TRBV4-2
d_gene: NA
j_gene: TRBJ1-1
abundance: many
CDR3nt: TGTGCCAGCAGCCAATCAACTGCGAACACTGAAGCTTTCTTT
CDR3aa: CASSQSTANTEAFF

v_gene: TRBV10-3
d_gene: TRBD1
j_gene: TRBJ2-1
abundance: many
CDR3nt: TGTGCCATCAGTGAGTGGCAGGGGGCGGACAATGAGCAGTTCTTC
CDR3aa: CAISEWQGADNEQFF

v_gene: TRBV5-1
d_gene: NA
j_gene: TRBJ1-2
abundance: few
CDR3nt: TGCGCCAGCAGCTTGGGAGGTGGGCTCCTTTTCCTTACCTTC
CDR3aa: CASSLGGGLLFLTF

v_gene: TRBV11-1
d_gene: NA
j_gene: TRBJ2-1
abundance: NA
CDR3nt: TGTGCCAGCAGTCCCATTCGAGGGGAGCAGTTCTTC
CDR3aa: CASSPIRGEQFF

v_gene: TRBV3-1
d_gene: TRBD2
j_gene: TRBJ2-7
abundance: NA
CDR3nt: TGTGCCAGCAGCCGAGAGACTAGCGGGGCTTACGAGCAGTACTTC
CDR3aa: CASSRETSGAYEQYF

v_gene: TRBV27
d_gene: NA
j_gene: TRBJ2-5
abundance: NA
CDR3nt: TGTGCCAGCAGAGGAGGGGGGCGGGAGACCCAGTACTTC
CDR3aa: CASRGGGRETQYF

v_gene: TRBV28
d_gene: NA
j_gene: TRBJ2-5
abundance: NA
CDR3nt: TGTGCCAGCAGTTTAAGGCTGGCTAGCCCAAAAGAGACCCAGTACTTC
CDR3aa: CASSLRLASPKETQYF

v_gene: TRBV12-3/TRBV12-4
d_gene: NA
j_gene: TRBJ2-2
abundance: many
CDR3nt: TGTGCCAGCAGTCCACAGGCGAACACCGGGGAGCTGTTTTTT
CDR3aa: CASSPQANTGELFF

v_gene: TRBV5-1
d_gene: NA
j_gene: TRBJ1-2
abundance: NA
CDR3nt: TGCGCCAGCAGCTTGGACGACACGAACTATGGCTACACCTTC
CDR3aa: CASSLDDTNYGYTF

v_gene: TRBV7-9
d_gene: NA
j_gene: TRBJ2-5
abundance: few
CDR3nt: TGTGCCAGCAGCTTACTTGGGGGATTCCAAGAGACCCAGTACTTC
CDR3aa: CASSLLGGFQETQYF

v_gene: TRBV6-1
d_gene: TRBD1
j_gene: TRBJ1-1
abundance: NA
CDR3nt: TGTGCCAGCAGCACAGGGGGCCCCCCTGAAGCTTTCTTT
CDR3aa: CASSTGGPPEAFF

v_gene: TRBV10-3
d_gene: NA
j_gene: TRBJ1-1
abundance: NA
CDR3nt: TGTGCCATCAGTGAGTCTACAGGGATATACACTGAAGCTTTCTTT
CDR3aa: CAISESTGIYTEAFF

v_gene: TRBV7-2
d_gene: NA
j_gene: TRBJ1-2
abundance: NA
CDR3nt: TGTGCCAGCAGCCCCGCCGACCTTGGGGGCTACACCTTC
CDR3aa: CASSPADLGGYTF

v_gene: TRBV4-1
d_gene: TRBD2
j_gene: TRBJ2-1
abundance: NA
CDR3nt: TGCGCCAGCAGCCCTAAGGGAGCGGGAGGGCCCTCCTACAATGAGCAGTTCTTC
CDR3aa: CASSPKGAGGPSYNEQFF

v_gene: TRBV12-3/TRBV12-4
d_gene: NA
j_gene: TRBJ1-1
abundance: NA
CDR3nt: TGTGCCACTCGGACAGTTGGGGTGAACACTGAAGCTTTCTTT
CDR3aa: CATRTVGVNTEAFF

v_gene: TRBV4-1
d_gene: TRBD2
j_gene: TRBJ2-1
abundance: NA
CDR3nt: TGCGCCAGCAGCCAAGATCCGGGAGGGTCGATCAATGAGCAGTTCTTC
CDR3aa: CASSQDPGGSINEQFF

v_gene: TRBV5-1
d_gene: TRBD2
j_gene: TRBJ2-7
abundance: many
CDR3nt: TGCGCCAGCAGAGCCGAGGTATGGCGGGAGCGTTACGAGCAGTACTTC
CDR3aa: CASRAEVWRERYEQYF

v_gene: TRBV3-1
d_gene: TRBD2
j_gene: TRBJ2-5
abundance: many
CDR3nt: TGTGCCAGCAGCCAGCTTGCGGGAGGACCAGAGACCCAGTACTTC
CDR3aa: CASSQLAGGPETQYF

v_gene: TRBV4-1
d_gene: NA
j_gene: TRBJ2-2
abundance: NA
CDR3nt: TGCGCCAGCAGCCAAAGTCCCCAGGGACACGGGGAGCTGTTTTTT
CDR3aa: CASSQSPQGHGELFF

v_gene: TRBV20-1
d_gene: NA
j_gene: TRBJ2-5
abundance: NA
CDR3nt: TGCAGTGCTACGACAGAGGGGTTGGAGACCCAGTACTTC
CDR3aa: CSATTEGLETQYF

v_gene: TRBV28
d_gene: NA
j_gene: TRBJ2-7
abundance: NA
CDR3nt: TGTGCCAGCAGTGATCAGTACGAGCAGTACTTC
CDR3aa: CASSDQYEQYF

v_gene: TRBV6-1
d_gene: NA
j_gene: TRBJ2-3
abundance: NA
CDR3nt: TGTGCCAGCAATCGGCCGGGCACAGATACGCAGTATTTT
CDR3aa: CASNRPGTDTQYF

v_gene: TRBV7-9
d_gene: TRBD1
j_gene: TRBJ2-5
abundance: NA
CDR3nt: TGTGCCAGCAGCTTAGAGTTTTGGGACAGGGCAGAGACCCAGTACTTC
CDR3aa: CASSLEFWDRAETQYF

v_gene: TRBV24-1
d_gene: TRBD2
j_gene: TRBJ2-1
abundance: NA
CDR3nt: TGTGCCACCAGCCGTAGCGGGAGGGCCTTGGTTGAGCAGTTCTTC
CDR3aa: CATSRSGRALVEQFF